This note documents a single TCR beta chain sequence. One end of the junction fails to match germline, which may point to a read error. Germline CDR1 SGHAT, CDR2 FQNNGV. CDR3 length: 11 amino acids. The sample comes from a study of cytomegalovirus exposure and HLA in healthy donors. Primers included in the PCR were 60 Vbeta and 13 Jbeta primers. Only in-frame clones appear in the TCRdb table, and some are missing; sequencing was by immunoSEQ multiplex PCR. In the table there are over 90,000 clones, around two thirds of which are singletons. The chain uses TRBV11-2 and TRBJ2-5, with D tentatively TRBD1 (6 bases). The receptor was derived from a woman aged 45-60 years in good health and CMV-seronegative. Sequencing was performed on PBMCs. The CDR3 DNA follows: TGCGCCACACAGGGTCAAGAGACCCAGTACTTC. Translation gives CATQGQETQYF.